The 18 T cell receptor beta chains reported below all come from one sample, sequenced in a study of cytomegalovirus exposure and HLA in healthy donors. The PCR made use of 60 Vbeta and 13 Jbeta primers. Assay used: immunoSEQ multiplex PCR; TCRdb lists only in-frame clones, some missing. The sample yields about 150,000 clones, roughly 9.6% seen once. The source material was PBMCs. The receptors were sampled from a woman between 35 and 50 years old in good health and CMV-seropositive.

A few counts support this clone. The chain recombines TRBV6-1 with TRBJ2-5; weak D call: TRBD1 (6 bases). The CDR3 length is 14 residues. The V end was cut by 7 bases, the J end by 2 bases, with 14 bases between. The germline V gene has CDR1 MNHNS and CDR2 SASEGT. The CDR3 protein is CASNTGWGQETQYF. CDR3 in DNA: TGTGCCAGCAACACAGGGTGGGGGCAAGAGACCCAGTACTTC.

The gene calls are TRBV7-8 and TRBJ1-1; 7 bases are shared with TRBD1. J gave up 0 bases and V 5 bases, and 6 bases lay outside the gene matches. CDR1 is SGHVS, CDR2 FQNEAQ, per germline. The length of the CDR3 is 15 residues. DNA of the CDR3: TGTGCCAGCAGCCCCTTACAGGGGATGAACACTGAAGCTTTCTTT. Its protein product is CASSPLQGMNTEAFF.

This clone was seen more than once but under ten times. The rearrangement uses TRBV19 and TRBJ1-6, with D possibly matching TRBD1 (6 bases). Trimming pared 7 bases from V and 4 bases from J, leaving 14 bases between. The CDR3 runs to 15 residues. Germline CDR1 and CDR2: LNHDA and SQIVND (reference sequence). CDR3 nucleotide sequence: TGTGCCAGTACTCCGGGGGGCTCTTATAATTCACCCCTCCACTTT. It yields the protein CASTPGGSYNSPLHF.

The chain joins TRBV11-2 to TRBJ2-2, with TRBD2 matching 15 bases. CDR1 is SGHAT, CDR2 FQNNGV, per germline. The CDR3 sequence is 19 residues long. V shed 5 bases, J shed 3 bases, and the junction held 10 bases outside the gene matches. CDR3 loop: CASSIMAGTSGGYTGELFF. Here the CDR3 DNA reads TGTGCCAGCAGCATTATGGCCGGGACTAGCGGGGGGTACACCGGGGAGCTGTTTTTT. The complete variable domain, with remaining parts taken from reference TRBV11-2 and TRBJ2-2, reads EAGVAQSPRYKIIEKRQSVAFWCNPISGHATLYWYQQILGQGPKLLIQFQNNGVVDDSQLPKDRFSAERLKGVDSTLKIQPAKLEDSAVYLCASSIMAGTSGGYTGELFFGEGSRLTVL.

V is TRBV9 and J is TRBJ2-3, with 8 positions matching TRBD2. The CDR3 covers 17 residues. Looked up from germline, CDR1 is SGDLS and CDR2 is YYNGEE. V trimming: 4 bases; J trimming: 6 bases; junction bases outside the gene matches: 16. DNA of the CDR3: TGTGCCAGCAGCTCGCGGGCGGGCGGGGGGCTTCGGGATACGCAGTATTTT. Encoded protein: CASSSRAGGGLRDTQYF.

For the CDR3, the DNA is TGCGCCAGCGGTATGAGTCGCGCCGGGGAGCTGTTTTTT. It encodes CASGMSRAGELFF. The V call is TRBV10-2, the J call TRBJ2-2; D gene ambiguous. CDR1 and CDR2 from the germline V gene are WSHSY and SAAADI. V was cut by 8 bases and J by 6 bases, with 13 bases left in between. There are 13 residues in the CDR3.

This clone has only a few counts. The chain is built from TRBV10-1 and TRBJ2-2; D gene unclear. The length of the CDR3 is 13 residues. V was pared by 7 bases and J by 3 bases, with 9 bases between. Germline-derived CDR1 and CDR2 are WNHNN and SYGVQD (reference sequence). CDR3 region: CASMAADTGELFF. The CDR3 bases are TGCGCCAGCATGGCGGCAGACACCGGGGAGCTGTTTTTT.

This clone was observed a handful of times. This sequence joins TRBV5-5 and TRBJ2-1; D gene ambiguous. The V end was cut by 8 bases, the J end by 7 bases, with 13 bases between. Germline CDR1 reads SGHKS; CDR2 reads YYEKEE (reference sequence). The length of the CDR3 is 12 residues. The chain's CDR3 is CASSPFPNEQFF. CDR3 in DNA: TGTGCCAGTTCCCCCTTCCCGAATGAGCAGTTCTTC.

The chain couples TRBV7-2 to TRBJ2-5; TRBD2 matches at 8 bases. The germline V gene encodes CDR1 SGHTA and CDR2 FQGNSA. V was clipped by 5 bases and J by 4 bases; unmatched bases: 6. CDR3 length: 14 amino acids. CDR3 in amino acids: CASSPGLAPETQYF. In DNA form, the CDR3 reads TGTGCCAGCAGCCCCGGACTAGCACCAGAGACCCAGTACTTC.

The table lists this clone with a few counts. The chain employs TRBV7-9 and TRBJ2-1; possible D gene TRBD2, 6 bases. This CDR3 spans 14 amino acids. Trimming stripped 4 bases from V and 8 bases from J, with 15 bases between. Per the germline V gene, CDR1 is SEHNR and CDR2 is FQNEAQ (reference sequence). CDR3 sequence reads: CASSSDYIRDEQFF. As DNA, the CDR3 is TGTGCCAGCAGCTCGGACTATATCCGCGATGAGCAGTTCTTC.

A word on this clone: Other nucleotide sequences in the sample specify the same CDR3. As DNA, the CDR3 is TGTGCCAGCAGTAACAGGGGGGGCGGCTACACCTTC. It translates to CASSNRGGGYTF. This chain uses TRBV6-5 with TRBJ1-2; the match to TRBD1 covers 8 bases. Per the germline V gene, CDR1 is MNHEY and CDR2 is SVGAGI. Unmatched junction bases numbered 4, after V lost 5 bases and J lost 8 bases. The CDR3 consists of 12 residues.

This clone has a handful of counts. The V and J genes are TRBV7-2 and TRBJ2-3, with a tentative D call TRBD2 (6 bases). The V and J ends lost 1 base and 3 bases respectively, with 14 bases between them. The germline gives CDR1 SGHTA, CDR2 FQGNSA. The CDR3 runs 16 residues. The CDR3 loop is CASSLGRLDRTDTQYF. Here the CDR3 DNA reads TGTGCCAGCAGCTTAGGGAGACTAGATAGAACAGATACGCAGTATTTT.

This clone was observed once. V is TRBV7-9 and J is TRBJ2-1; 9 bases are a match to TRBD2. The CDR3 length is 16 residues. Trimming at V came to 0 bases and at J to 7 bases, leaving 7 bases not matched to a gene. From germline, CDR1 is SEHNR and CDR2 FQNEAQ (reference sequence). Written as DNA, the CDR3 is TGTGCCAGCAGCTTAGCCCTCGAGCGGGGGGAAAATGAGCAGTTCTTC. Residues: CASSLALERGENEQFF.

This clone has just a few counts. Other DNA sequences from this sample encode an identical CDR3 as well. This chain joins TRBV7-2 and TRBJ2-7; 10 bases match TRBD1. Germline loops: CDR1 SGHTA, CDR2 FQGNSA. V was clipped by 1 base and J by 2 bases; unmatched bases: 2. CDR3 length equals 15 residues. The chain's CDR3 is CASSLVGQGAYEQYF. The CDR3 coding sequence is TGTGCCAGCAGCTTAGTAGGACAGGGGGCCTACGAGCAGTACTTC.

The chain combines TRBV5-1 with TRBJ2-7; TRBD1 matches at 10 bases. After removal of 0 bases from V and 7 bases from J, the junction contained 7 bases not matched to a gene. The CDR3 is 15 residues long. Germline V CDR1 and CDR2: SGHRS, YFSETQ. The CDR3 DNA reads TGCGCCAGCAGCTTGGCCGGGACAGGGGAAGAAGAGCAGTACTTC. Its translation: CASSLAGTGEEEQYF.

This clone has only a few counts. The rearrangement uses TRBV18 and TRBJ2-5; no definite D call. Germline V CDR1 and CDR2: KGHSH, LQKENI. V lost 2 bases, J lost 3 bases, and 4 bases lay in between. This CDR3 contains 12 residues. The CDR3 sequence: CASSPSEETQYF. In nucleotides, the CDR3 is TGTGCCAGCTCACCATCCGAAGAGACCCAGTACTTC.

The chain employs TRBV7-2 and TRBJ2-1, with D possibly being TRBD1 (5 bases). The V and J ends lost 1 base and 4 bases respectively, with 11 bases between them. From germline, CDR1 is SGHTA and CDR2 FQGNSA. This CDR3 is 15 amino acids long. This chain's CDR3 is CASSLVAGPYNEQFF. CDR3 nucleotide sequence: TGTGCCAGCAGCTTAGTAGCAGGGCCTTACAATGAGCAGTTCTTC.

A few counts support this clone. The CDR3 region is CASRTLQGWTEAFF. In nucleotides, the CDR3 is TGTGCCAGTAGGACTTTACAGGGGTGGACTGAAGCTTTCTTT. The genes are TRBV19 and TRBJ1-1, with 7 nucleotides matching TRBD1. The V gene end was trimmed by 6 bases and the J gene end by 5 bases; junction bases not matched to a gene: 9. Germline assignment: CDR1 LNHDA and CDR2 SQIVND (reference sequence). The CDR3 sequence is 14 residues long.